The 27 T cell receptor beta chains given below trace back to one sample, sequenced in a study of blood T cell repertoires in COVID-19. The assay was immunoSEQ multiplex PCR, and TCRdb's table has in-frame clones only and misses some. The sample lists 90,000 to 100,000 clones, 82% seen once, with 15% to 20% in the top ten. The sample was peripheral blood. The receptors here all came from a man older than 75 with acute or convalescent COVID-19.

This chain links TRBV7-9 with TRBJ2-3; D not certain. Germline CDR1 SEHNR, CDR2 FQNEAQ (reference sequence). The CDR3 length is 14 residues. The V end lost 5 bases, the J end lost 6 bases, and 15 bases lay between the germline ends. CDR3 region: CASSQTSRWDTQYF. The CDR3 DNA is TGTGCCAGCAGCCAAACCTCCCGGTGGGATACGCAGTATTTT. Full variable domain (missing parts from reference TRBV7-9 and TRBJ2-3): DTGVSQNPRHKITKRGQNVTFRCDPISEHNRLYWYRQTLGQGPEFLTYFQNEAQLEKSRLLSDRFSAERPKGSFSTLEIQRTEQGDSAMYLCASSQTSRWDTQYFGPGTRLTVL.

This clone was counted a few times. The rearrangement joins TRBV9 to TRBJ1-3; D is ambiguous. The length of the CDR3 is 18 residues. V lost 0 bases and J 2 bases, leaving 18 bases between the germline ends. Per the germline V gene, CDR1 is SGDLS and CDR2 is YYNGEE. Here the CDR3 DNA reads TGTGCCAGCAGCGTAGTTGGATGGGCGAGTGGGCCTGGAAACACCATATATTTT. Its protein is CASSVVGWASGPGNTIYF. Full variable domain (rest looked up from reference TRBV9 and TRBJ1-3): DSGVTQTPKHLITATGQRVTLRCSPRSGDLSVYWYQQSLDQGLQFLIQYYNGEERAKGNILERFSAQQFPDLHSELNLSSLELGDSALYFCASSVVGWASGPGNTIYFGEGSWLTVV.

This chain joins TRBV4-3 and TRBJ2-3; D ambiguous. The CDR3 loop spans 14 amino acids. V lost 6 bases to trimming and J lost 0 bases, with 10 bases between them. Germline V lookup: CDR1 LGHNA, CDR2 YSLEER. Here the CDR3 reads CASSLMRSTDTQYF. DNA for the CDR3: TGCGCCAGCAGTCTAATGAGGAGCACAGATACGCAGTATTTT.

The genes are TRBV18 and TRBJ1-1; tentatively, D is TRBD1 (5 bases). CDR1 is KGHSH, CDR2 LQKENI, per germline. Trimming cost V 3 bases and J 2 bases, with 7 bases left between them. CDR3 length equals 13 residues. CDR3 sequence reads: CASSPQGNTEAFF. CDR3 nucleotides: TGTGCCAGCTCACCCCAGGGCAACACTGAAGCTTTCTTT.

The chain uses TRBV27 and TRBJ2-1, with D perhaps TRBD1 (5 bases). V lost 7 bases to trimming and J lost 4 bases, with 11 bases between them. Germline lookup yields CDR1 MNHEY and CDR2 SMNVEV (reference sequence). The CDR3 has 13 amino acids. The CDR3 DNA reads as TGTGCCAGCAAGAGAACAGGATACAATGAGCAGTTCTTC. This encodes CASKRTGYNEQFF.

The chain joins TRBV4-3 to TRBJ1-6, with D tentatively TRBD1 (5 bases). The V gene's germline CDR1 is LGHNA and CDR2 YSLEER. This CDR3 comprises 16 residues. Trimming stripped 0 bases from V and 5 bases from J, with 11 bases between. DNA for the CDR3: TGCGCCAGCAGCCAAGAAGCCAGGGCAAATAATTCACCCCTCCACTTT. Encoded protein: CASSQEARANNSPLHF.

The chain uses TRBV5-1 and TRBJ1-6, with a weak D call TRBD1 (5 bases). The CDR3 is 15 amino acids. Trimming removed 0 bases from V and 9 bases from J, with 13 bases in between. Germline V gene sequence: CDR1 SGHRS, CDR2 YFSETQ. The CDR3: CASSLVRQGGSPLHF. The CDR3 nucleotides read TGCGCCAGCAGCTTGGTTCGGCAGGGAGGTTCACCCCTCCACTTT.

The rearrangement joins TRBV11-2 to TRBJ2-5; 7 positions match TRBD1. Germline-derived CDR1 and CDR2 are SGHAT and FQNNGV. The CDR3 consists of 15 residues. V lost 4 bases and J lost 2; bases outside the gene matches: 7. CDR3 in amino acids: CASSSRPGQQETQYF. CDR3 in DNA: TGTGCCAGCAGCTCGCGACCGGGACAGCAAGAGACCCAGTACTTC.

The CDR3 region is CASSPTGGFTAYTF. The CDR3 region has the DNA TGCGCCAGCAGCCCGACAGGGGGCTTTACTGCCTACACCTTC. This sequence joins TRBV4-1 and TRBJ1-2, with TRBD1 identical over 10 bases. This CDR3 is 14 amino acids long. V gave up 4 bases and J gave up 10 bases; unmatched junction bases: 9. Germline values: CDR1 MGHRA, CDR2 YSYEKL.

The V call is TRBV5-1, the J call TRBJ2-7, with D maybe TRBD1 (6 bases). The germline V and J ends were trimmed by 0 bases and 5 bases, with 6 bases remaining between them. CDR1 and CDR2 (germline): SGHRS, YFSETQ. This CDR3 is built from 12 residues. CDR3 in DNA: TGCGCCAGCAGCTTGGGGACAGACGAGCAGTACTTC. Translating gives CASSLGTDEQYF. The full variable domain, rest sourced from reference TRBV5-1 and TRBJ2-7, is KAGVTQTPRYLIKTRGQQVTLSCSPISGHRSVSWYQQTPGQGLQFLFEYFSETQRNKGNFPGRFSGRQFSNSRSEMNVSTLELGDSALYLCASSLGTDEQYFGPGTRLTVT.

A few counts support this clone. The chain carries TRBV5-6 and TRBJ1-5; 8 bases agree with TRBD1. The CDR3 consists of 15 residues. Germline V gene lookup returns CDR1 SGHDT and CDR2 YYEEEE. V lost 2 bases to trimming and J lost 6 bases; unmatched junction nucleotides: 7. CDR3 coding DNA: TGTGCCAGCAGCTTACGCAGGGGGCCTGTTCAGCCCCAGCATTTT. This codes for CASSLRRGPVQPQHF.

The rearrangement links TRBV30 to TRBJ1-5; the D gene is possibly TRBD1 (6 bases). With 2 bases removed from V and 2 bases from J, the gap between germline ends came to 13 bases. Per the germline V gene, CDR1 is GTSNPN and CDR2 is SVGIG (reference sequence). The CDR3 is 15 amino acids. CDR3 in DNA: TGTGCCTGGAGTCGAGGGGGAAGGGGCAATCAGCCCCAGCATTTT. It translates to CAWSRGGRGNQPQHF.

V and J are TRBV28 and TRBJ2-5; TRBD1 agrees at 7 bases. The V segment lost 4 bases and the J segment 7 bases; nucleotides outside the gene matches: 12. CDR3 length: 15 amino acids. The germline V gene encodes CDR1 MDHEN and CDR2 SYDVKM. CDR3 in amino acids: CASSSPGQFGRTQYF. The DNA of the CDR3 is TGTGCCAGCAGTTCGCCGGGACAGTTTGGGAGGACCCAGTACTTC.

CDR3 sequence (DNA): TGTGCCAGCTCACAACCTGGGACAGGGGGAGGCTATGAGCAGTTCTTC. Translation: CASSQPGTGGGYEQFF. The chain carries TRBV18 and TRBJ2-1, with 11 bases identical to TRBD1. The CDR3 sequence is 16 residues long. CDR1 and CDR2 (germline): KGHSH, LQKENI. The ends lost 4 bases at V and 8 bases at J; junction bases unmatched: 10.

The chain carries TRBV9 and TRBJ2-1; 8 nucleotides match TRBD2. The germline CDR1 and CDR2 sequences are SGDLS and YYNGEE. The CDR3 consists of 15 residues. The J segment lost 6 bases and the V segment lost 1 base, leaving 6 bases of the junction unmatched. The CDR3 DNA follows: TGTGCCAGCAGCGTACGGGCGGGAGGAGCCAATGAGCAGTTCTTC. This codes for CASSVRAGGANEQFF.

This chain's CDR3 is CASSGRGWSFADTQYF. Written as DNA, the CDR3 is TGTGCCAGCAGTGGCAGGGGATGGTCGTTCGCAGATACGCAGTATTTT. The J gene is TRBJ2-3, the V gene TRBV2; maybe TRBD1 (6 bases). The CDR3 is 16 residues long. V lost 4 bases, J lost 4 bases, and 18 bases lay in between. CDR1 is SNHLY and CDR2 is FYNNEI in the germline V gene.

V and J are TRBV5-1 and TRBJ2-5; maybe TRBD1 (7 bases). This CDR3 is built from 14 residues. V was cut by 2 bases and J by 5 bases, with 13 bases left in between. Germline CDR1 is SGHRS and CDR2 is YFSETQ. CDR3 sequence (DNA): TGCGCCAGCAGCTTAGGAGGGGGCGACGAGACCCAGTACTTC. Its translation is CASSLGGGDETQYF.

This chain links TRBV13 with TRBJ2-1; TRBD2 is a possible D gene (5 bases). Between the trimmed V and J ends, which lost 2 bases and 10 bases, there was a span of 9 bases. The CDR3 has 12 residues. Germline values: CDR1 PRHDT, CDR2 FYEKMQ (reference sequence). As DNA, the CDR3 is TGTGCCAGCAGCTTAAGGCCTAGCGAGCAGTTCTTC. It is translated as CASSLRPSEQFF. Based on the CDR3 plus reference TRBV13 and TRBJ2-1, the full variable domain is AAGVIQSPRHLIKEKRETATLKCYPIPRHDTVYWYQQGPGQDPQFLISFYEKMQSDKGSIPDRFSAQQFSDYHSELNMSSLELGDSALYFCASSLRPSEQFFGPGTRLTVL.

The table lists this clone with a few counts. J is TRBJ2-7 and V is TRBV6-2 or TRBV6-3; 9 bases are a match to TRBD1. V dropped 5 bases and J dropped 3; count of bases not matched to a gene: 8. The germline CDR1 and CDR2 sequences are MNHEY and SVGEGT. This CDR3 is 15 amino acids long. CDR3 nucleotides: TGTGCCAGCAGTCGTCCCGGGACAGGGAACTACGAGCAGTACTTC. Translated, it gives CASSRPGTGNYEQYF.

The sample holds one count of this clone. The genes are TRBV19 and TRBJ1-6; 9 nucleotides align to TRBD1. In germline, CDR1 is LNHDA, CDR2 SQIVND (reference sequence). CDR3 length equals 13 residues. J gave up 8 bases and V 6 bases, and 2 bases lay outside the gene matches. CDR3 in DNA: TGTGCCAGTAGGGGACAGGGTTATTCACCCCTCCACTTT. Translation gives CASRGQGYSPLHF.

This clone was seen a single time. The genes are TRBV5-8 and TRBJ1-5, with D possibly TRBD1 on 6 matching bases. The V gene lost 4 bases and the J gene lost 2 bases, with 13 bases spanning the gap. Germline CDR1 is SGHTS and CDR2 is YDEGEE. The CDR3 contains 15 residues. The CDR3 loop is CASSQTGPGNQPQHF. The CDR3 DNA follows: TGTGCCAGCAGCCAGACAGGTCCTGGCAATCAGCCCCAGCATTTT.

CDR3 residues: CASSELLGLNQETQYF. CDR3 in DNA: TGTGCCAGCAGTGAACTCCTGGGACTAAACCAAGAGACCCAGTACTTC. This chain joins TRBV6-1 and TRBJ2-5, with TRBD2 matching 7 bases. V lost 2 bases to trimming and J lost 0 bases; unmatched junction nucleotides: 6. Germline CDR1 MNHNS, CDR2 SASEGT. The CDR3 length is 16 residues.

The V call is TRBV10-1, the J call TRBJ1-5, with unresolved D. Trimming removed 3 bases at V and 9 bases at J, with 15 bases between. The germline CDR1 and CDR2 sequences are WNHNN and SYGVQD (reference sequence). The CDR3 totals 14 residues. The CDR3 region has the DNA TGCGCCAGCAGTGAAGGAGGAGGAAAGGGGCCCCAGCATTTT. Its translation is CASSEGGGKGPQHF.

This rearrangement joins TRBV7-8 to TRBJ2-1; 10 bases fit TRBD1. CDR3 length: 15 amino acids. Germline V gene sequence: CDR1 SGHVS, CDR2 FQNEAQ. V lost 5 bases and J lost 1; bases outside the gene matches: 2. The CDR3 spells CASSPGQGSYNEQFF. CDR3 in DNA: TGTGCCAGCAGCCCGGGACAGGGGTCCTACAATGAGCAGTTCTTC.

The genes are TRBV7-8 and TRBJ2-5; no clear D gene. V lost 0 bases and J lost 4, with 3 bases in between. There are 12 residues in the CDR3. Germline V gene lookup returns CDR1 SGHVS and CDR2 FQNEAQ. The DNA for the CDR3 is TGTGCCAGCAGCTTAGCGCGAGAGACCCAGTACTTC. Its protein is CASSLARETQYF.

This clone was seen only a few times. The genes are TRBV6-4 and TRBJ2-2; 8 nucleotides align to TRBD2. The CDR3 is 17 amino acids. Germline lookup yields CDR1 MRHNA and CDR2 SNTAGT. V lost 4 bases, J lost 1 base, and 8 bases stayed unmatched. CDR3 sequence: CASSADIAGQNTGELFF. In nucleotides, the CDR3 is TGTGCCAGCAGTGCGGACATAGCGGGACAGAACACCGGGGAGCTGTTTTTT.

The count of this clone is one. The chain recombines TRBV7-2 with TRBJ2-1; 8 bases map to TRBD1. Germline values: CDR1 SGHTA, CDR2 FQGNSA. Trimming at V came to 5 bases and at J to 8 bases, leaving 11 bases not matched to a gene. CDR3 length: 15 amino acids. The CDR3 DNA reads TGTGCCAGCAGCGAAAGGACAGGGCGGTGGGATGAGCAGTTCTTC. This encodes CASSERTGRWDEQFF.